This entry lists 9 T cell receptor beta chains sequenced from one sample in a study of CD8 T cells in Susac syndrome. After extraction with the RNeasy kit, about 0.5 to 1 ug of the RNA was reverse transcribed using random hexamers. MiXCR was run by TCRdb on the immunoSEQ multiplex PCR reads, yielding one entry per CDR3 protein. This table holds approximately 270,000 distinct CDR3 sequences, about 93% found once. Sequencing was done on a sample of CD4+ T cells from PBMCs. Receptor source: a human donor with multiple sclerosis.

The chain employs TRBV6-1 and TRBJ2-3; D remains unclear. This CDR3 contains 12 residues. Germline V gene lookup returns CDR1 MNHNS and CDR2 SASEGT. The V end was cut by 6 bases, the J end by 0 bases, with 4 bases between. The CDR3 region is CASRFSTDTQYF. The CDR3 DNA is TGTGCCAGCAGATTTAGCACAGATACGCAGTATTTT.

The rearrangement uses TRBV15 and TRBJ1-3; perhaps TRBD1 as D (6 bases). CDR1 is LNHNV, CDR2 YYDKDF, per germline (reference sequence). Trimming removed 0 bases from V and 4 bases from J, with 13 bases in between. The CDR3 has 16 amino acids. DNA for the CDR3: TGTGCCACCAGCAGAGACTCAGGGGCCTTCGGAAACACCATATATTTT. Translated: CATSRDSGAFGNTIYF.

In its sample, this clonotype was seen once. The chain uses TRBV9 and TRBJ2-7; TRBD2 aligns across 8 bases. CDR3 length equals 15 residues. Losses at the gene ends were 0 bases for V and 2 bases for J; bases not matched to a gene: 4. Germline V lookup: CDR1 SGDLS, CDR2 YYNGEE. The CDR3 sequence: CASSVAGGAAYEQYF. CDR3 in DNA: TGTGCCAGCAGCGTAGCGGGAGGGGCTGCCTACGAGCAGTACTTC.

This rearrangement joins TRBV14 to TRBJ2-7; a weak D match, TRBD1 (6 bases). Germline V gene lookup returns CDR1 SGHDN and CDR2 FVKESK. The CDR3 spans 14 residues. With 2 bases removed from V and 3 bases from J, the gap between germline ends came to 11 bases. CDR3 sequence reads: CASSQTGRVYEQYV. DNA for the CDR3: TGTGCCAGCAGCCAAACAGGGCGGGTCTACGAGCAGTACGTC.

The genes are TRBV14 and TRBJ2-5; D is perhaps TRBD1 (6 bases). This CDR3 comprises 15 residues. V shed 1 base and J shed 5 bases, with 14 bases lying between them. The germline V gene has CDR1 SGHDN and CDR2 FVKESK. The CDR3 coding sequence is TGTGCCAGCAGCCAAGTATCAGGGGCCTTGGAGACCCAGTACTTC. It translates to CASSQVSGALETQYF.

The rearrangement joins TRBV4-2 to TRBJ2-2; possibly TRBD1 for D (6 bases). The CDR3 is 17 residues long. Between the trimmed V and J ends, which lost 0 bases and 1 base, there was a span of 12 bases. Germline CDR1 and CDR2: LGHNA and YNFKEQ. CDR3: CASSQDGGRGNTGELFF. For the CDR3, the DNA is TGTGCCAGCAGCCAAGATGGGGGCAGGGGGAACACCGGGGAGCTGTTTTTT.

The CDR3 DNA sequence: TGTGCCAGCAGCGTAGGGATGGACACTGAAGCTTTCTTT. Translating it yields CASSVGMDTEAFF. V usage is TRBV9 and J usage is TRBJ1-1, with unresolved D. This CDR3 spans 13 amino acids. V was trimmed by 0 bases and J by 3 bases, leaving 6 bases between them. Germline V gene sequence: CDR1 SGDLS, CDR2 YYNGEE.

The chain has TRBV19 and TRBJ2-7; D might be TRBD1 (6 bases). This CDR3 has 13 residues. Trimming took 8 bases from V and 2 from J, leaving 13 bases between them. The germline CDR1 and CDR2 sequences are LNHDA and SQIVND (reference sequence). Here the CDR3 DNA reads TGTGCCAGTGCCCCCAGGGGTACCTACGAGCAGTACTTC. It is translated as CASAPRGTYEQYF.

This clonotype was observed a single time. The V call is TRBV7-3, the J call TRBJ1-6; 10 bases match TRBD1. Per the germline V gene, CDR1 is SGHTA and CDR2 is FQGTGA. The ends lost 1 base at V and 7 bases at J; junction bases unmatched: 4. The CDR3 length is 16 residues. The CDR3 spells CASSLIPGQGNSPLHF. Written as DNA, the CDR3 is TGTGCCAGCAGCTTAATACCGGGACAGGGGAATTCACCCCTCCACTTT.